This T cell receptor beta chain was obtained from a study of neurological immune-mediated disorders. With 8 bases removed from V and 4 bases from J, the gap between germline ends came to 20 bases. Germline lookup yields CDR1 DFQATT and CDR2 SNEGSKA (reference sequence). This CDR3 spans 14 amino acids. CD4+ or CD8+ T cells at a count of 1 million served as input for the sorted libraries. TCRdb itself ran the 5' RACE reads through MiXCR, one entry per CDR3 protein. This sample carries some 42,000 distinct CDR3 sequences, 9.5% to 13% of them seen once, and the ten largest clones take roughly 4%. The table lists this clonotype with many counts.

The TCR was taken from a woman aged 30 to 39 with HTLV-1-associated myelopathy (HAM/TSP). Sequencing used CD4+ T cells from blood. This chain connects TRBV20-1 to TRBJ1-2; perhaps TRBD1 as D (6 bases). CDR3 sequence: CSPRQAPATYGYTF. CDR3 bases: TGCAGTCCAAGACAGGCACCCGCTACCTATGGCTACACCTTC.